Listed here are 7 T cell receptor beta chains from one sample, sequenced in a study of control samples from healthy donors and cancer patients. Here immunoSEQ multiplex PCR was the method, and the copy in TCRdb shows in-frame clones only, minus some. The repertoire consists of some 220,000 clones, with just under 95% occurring once and the leading ten covering more than 1.3%. Sequencing was carried out using blood. The receptors come from a man aged 45 to 65 in good health.

The J gene is TRBJ2-1, the V gene TRBV5-1; 8 bases line up with TRBD2. The CDR3 length is 16 residues. The junction had 9 bases not matched to a gene; V was cut back by 4 bases and J by 3 bases. Germline CDR1 SGHRS, CDR2 YFSETQ. The CDR3 DNA reads as TGCGCCAGCAGCCTGGCGGGGGCGGGGGGCTACAATGAGCAGTTCTTC. Protein sequence: CASSLAGAGGYNEQFF.

Concerning this clone: The identical CDR3 is also encoded by other nucleotide sequences in the sample. This chain links TRBV27 with TRBJ1-5; D is unresolved. This CDR3 spans 14 amino acids. V lost 0 bases and J lost 4, with 7 bases in between. The germline gives CDR1 MNHEY, CDR2 SMNVEV (reference sequence). This chain's CDR3 is CASSLSGFNQPQHF. DNA of the CDR3: TGTGCCAGCAGTTTATCAGGGTTTAATCAGCCCCAGCATTTT.

To note about this clone: One end of the junction is discordant with germline, which a read error may explain. This rearrangement joins TRBV12-3 or TRBV12-4 to TRBJ2-3, with TRBD2 matching over 7 bases. The CDR3 runs to 11 residues. The CDR3: CASTERGGLVF. For the CDR3, the DNA is TGTGCCAGCACTGAAAGGGGAGGACTAGTTTTT.

This chain joins TRBV2 and TRBJ2-7; D is unresolved. Germline V lookup: CDR1 SNHLY, CDR2 FYNNEI. This CDR3 spans 14 amino acids. Trimming shortened V by 4 bases and J by 4 bases, and 14 bases separated the two germline ends. The CDR3 reads CASSVRPPDYEQYV. The CDR3 region has the DNA TGTGCCAGCAGTGTGCGCCCCCCCGATTACGAGCAGTACGTC.

This clone has just one count. The J gene is TRBJ2-7, the V gene TRBV3-1 (or the pseudogene TRBV3-2), with a possible D match to TRBD1 (5 bases). V was pared by 1 base and J by 3 bases, with 13 bases between. The CDR3 covers 15 residues. Germline V gene data show CDR1 as LGHDT and CDR2 as YNNKEL (reference sequence). The CDR3 nucleotides are TGTGCCAGCAGCCAAGCTATCTCCAGGGACTACGAGCAGTACTTC. Protein: CASSQAISRDYEQYF.

As to this clone: Other DNA sequences of this sample code for an identical CDR3. The rearrangement joins TRBV24-1 to TRBJ1-1; D not resolved. Deletions cut 3 bases from V and 6 bases from J, with 7 bases between. This CDR3 is 12 amino acids long. The germline CDR1 and CDR2 sequences are KGHDR and SFDVKD. CDR3 nucleotide sequence: TGTGCCACCAGTGATCCCTCGTCTGAAGCTTTCTTT. The encoded protein is CATSDPSSEAFF.

The chain uses TRBV11-2 and TRBJ1-1; 9 bases map to TRBD1. With V trimmed by 5 bases and J by 0 bases, 4 bases remained unmatched. Germline CDR1 is SGHAT and CDR2 is FQNNGV. The CDR3 loop spans 15 amino acids. The CDR3 DNA follows: TGTGCCAGCAGCCCAACAGGGGGCATGAACACTGAAGCTTTCTTT. This translates into CASSPTGGMNTEAFF. The full variable domain, in which reference TRBV11-2 and TRBJ1-1 provide the parts outside the CDR3, is EAGVAQSPRYKIIEKRQSVAFWCNPISGHATLYWYQQILGQGPKLLIQFQNNGVVDDSQLPKDRFSAERLKGVDSTLKIQPAKLEDSAVYLCASSPTGGMNTEAFFGQGTRLTVV.